The source of this TCR beta chain is a study of cytomegalovirus exposure and HLA in healthy donors. Germline V gives CDR1 MNHEY, CDR2 SVGAGI. The CDR3 runs 14 residues. Trimming pared 7 bases from V and 0 bases from J, leaving 13 bases between. With 60 Vbeta and 13 Jbeta primers, the PCR was carried out. TCRdb keeps only in-frame clones here, not all; method: immunoSEQ multiplex PCR. This sample's table reports some 60,000 clones. The chain recombines TRBV6-5 with TRBJ2-7; D is unclear. The sequenced sample consisted of PBMCs. The receptor was isolated from a male donor in good health and CMV-seronegative. CDR3 DNA sequence: TGTGCCAGCAAACCTGAAAACAACTCCTACGAGCAGTACTTC. This translates into CASKPENNSYEQYF.